This TCR beta chain was identified in a study of beta chain features in type 1 diabetes. Study-wide points: Among patients with Type 1 diabetes, TCRB CDR3s were moderately but significantly shorter in every one of the four CD4+ subsets.

The entirety of the isolated RNA underwent reverse transcription, so expressed TCRB transcripts were sequenced. TCRdb's table, derived via immunoSEQ multiplex PCR, lists solely in-frame clones and lacks some. The sample holds more than 250,000 clones, about a fifth seen once. Germline-derived CDR1 and CDR2 are MDHEN and SYDVKM. The CDR3 contains 16 residues. The V and J ends lost 7 bases and 4 bases, in that order; junction bases with no gene match: 9. Notes on this clone: Its target is unknown.

The V gene is TRBV28, the J gene TRBJ2-6; 8 nucleotides match TRBD2. This sequence was found in a woman between 40 and 55 years old with type 1 diabetes. Sequencing was performed on naive CD4+ T cells from blood. The CDR3 sequence: CASMAGGEGGANVLTF. CDR3 sequence (DNA): TGTGCCAGCATGGCCGGGGGGGAAGGAGGGGCCAACGTCCTGACTTTC.